This TCR beta chain was recovered during a study of T-cell memory formation after mild COVID-19. Study-wide results and caveats: Pre-infection memory harbored some responding clones, suggesting cross-reactive memory joined.

Germline V gene lookup returns CDR1 ENHRY and CDR2 SYGVKD. The CDR3 covers 13 residues. V was cut by 2 bases and J by 7 bases, with 9 bases left in between. As to this clonotype: As yet, its antigen is unknown.

It was 5'RACE with constant-segment primers that produced the TCR alpha and TCR beta cDNA libraries, which carried sample barcodes and UMIs. MiXCR was run by TCRdb on the 5' RACE reads, yielding one entry per CDR3 protein. The sample includes about 560,000 distinct CDR3 sequences, 15% to 20% of them seen just once. This receptor was identified in an adult woman who had mild COVID-19 (a few samples of this study predate the infection). Cell type and time point are not known. Sequenced input: PBMCs or a T cell subset sorted from them (not recorded which). This chain joins TRBV10-3 and TRBJ2-1; no clear D. CDR3 protein: CAISEMLLNEQFF. For the CDR3, the DNA is TGTGCCATCAGTGAGATGCTGCTGAATGAGCAGTTCTTC.